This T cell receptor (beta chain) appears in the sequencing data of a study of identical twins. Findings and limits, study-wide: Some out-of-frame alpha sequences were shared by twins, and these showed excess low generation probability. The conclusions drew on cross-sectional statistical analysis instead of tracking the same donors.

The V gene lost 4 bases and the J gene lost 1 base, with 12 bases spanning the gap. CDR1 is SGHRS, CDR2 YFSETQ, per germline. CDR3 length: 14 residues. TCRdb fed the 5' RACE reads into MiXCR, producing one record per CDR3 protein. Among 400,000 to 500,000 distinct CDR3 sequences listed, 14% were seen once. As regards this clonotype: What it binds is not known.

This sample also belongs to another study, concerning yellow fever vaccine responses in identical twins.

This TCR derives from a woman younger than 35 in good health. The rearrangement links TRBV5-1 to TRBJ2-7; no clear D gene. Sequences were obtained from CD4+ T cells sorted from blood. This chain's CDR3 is CASSPLVGSYEQYF. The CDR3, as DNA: TGCGCCAGCAGCCCTTTAGTGGGATCCTACGAGCAGTACTTC.